This T cell receptor (beta chain) was recorded in a study of shared clonotypes between healthy human individuals. A note on this clone: No antigen is known for it.

Germline CDR1 and CDR2: MNHEY and SMNVEV (reference sequence). V was pared by 8 bases and J by 6 bases, with 22 bases of the junction left unmatched. The CDR3 spans 18 residues. Study results and caveats: For naive CD4 cells, roughly 4.6% of clonotypes were shared across a few donors.

The healthy adult donors were HIV-negative and reported no recent acute infections or vaccinations. Roughly 210 ng DNA, 25,000 to 30,000 T cell genomes, went into each sorted-subset replicate PCR. Method: immunoSEQ multiplex PCR; TCRdb's copy keeps in-frame clones and lacks some. The sample carries 2 million to 2.5 million clones, roughly 95% recorded once. V and J are TRBV27 and TRBJ2-3, with 8 bases lining up with TRBD2. The source of this sequence is a man aged 18 to 35 in good health. Sequenced input: naive CD4+ T cells sorted from blood. Subset: CD45RA+ positively selected. CDR3 coding DNA: TGTGCCAGCTCAACCCCATGGGGGGTAGCGGGGAAATCGGATACGCAGTATTTT. This encodes CASSTPWGVAGKSDTQYF.